This T cell receptor (beta chain) was obtained from a study of PD-1 blockade in classical Hodgkin lymphoma. Assay: immunoSEQ multiplex PCR; the TCRdb copy retains only in-frame clones and omits some. The sample shows 14,000 or so clones, 83% of them seen only once. There was relapse after autologous stem cell transplantation in every patient, and there was variation in brentuximab vedotin exposure. Source: peripheral blood mononuclear cells (PBMCs), taken at baseline. The TCR comes from a human donor with classical Hodgkin lymphoma.

The CDR3 loop reads CASSLTGGGNEQFF. Written as DNA, the CDR3 is TGTGCCAGCAGCTTAACAGGGGGCGGGAATGAGCAGTTCTTC. V usage is TRBV7-3 and J usage is TRBJ2-1; 7 bases are shared with TRBD1. The J segment lost 7 bases and the V segment lost 0 bases, leaving 3 bases of the junction unmatched. CDR1 and CDR2 from the germline V gene are SGHTA and FQGTGA. The CDR3 runs 14 residues.